The clone carrying this T cell receptor (beta chain) has a handful of counts. Antigen unknown. This sample was taken from a study of PD-L1 blockade in urothelial cancer. Points from the study as a whole: TCR clonality was measured in pretreatment peripheral blood. Clonality below the median predicted better survival.

Germline V lookup: CDR1 SGHRS, CDR2 YFSETQ. Losses at the gene ends were 0 bases for V and 3 bases for J; bases not matched to a gene: 7. This CDR3 has 17 residues. The patients had locally advanced or metastatic urothelial carcinoma. Measured with immunoSEQ multiplex PCR; TCRdb has only the in-frame clones, and not every one. The sample yields approximately 100,000 clones, approximately 85% seen once. The sequence derives from a man aged 50-59 years with urothelial cancer. This sequence joins TRBV5-1 and TRBJ2-7; TRBD2 agrees at 12 bases. The sample consisted of PBMCs, taken around atezolizumab (anti-PD-L1) treatment. DNA of the CDR3: TGCGCCAGCAGCTTGGGACAACCTAGCGGGAGGGTCTACGAGCAGTACTTC. Residues: CASSLGQPSGRVYEQYF.